This TCR beta chain was profiled in a study of beta chain bispecific antibodies for T cell cancers. CDR3 length equals 14 residues. V shed 0 bases and J shed 4 bases, with 10 bases lying between them. CDR1 is SGHRS, CDR2 YFSETQ, per germline. T cells were expanded from blood mononuclear cells for 2 to 3 days with anti-CD3 OKT3 or CD3/CD28 beads. Culture medium contained IL-2 at 75 to 100 IU/ml and IL-7 at about 4.6 ng/ml. Findings and limits, study-wide: Most targeted TRBV signal came from the leukemia cell line cells, not normal T cells.

TCRdb reanalysed the 5' RACE reads using MiXCR and keeps one entry per CDR3 protein. This sample has about 15,000 distinct CDR3 sequences, with around 2.1% found just once. This clonotype was picked up a small number of times. Antigen unknown. The clonotype comes from a human donor in good health. Some clones in this sample may be carry-over from other donors' samples. Sequencing was carried out using healthy donor T cells cultured with leukemia cells. This chain links TRBV5-1 with TRBJ1-1; D not resolved. The CDR3 reads CASSLGSGSTEAFF. CDR3 nucleotide sequence: TGCGCCAGCAGCTTGGGGTCCGGGTCCACTGAAGCTTTCTTT.